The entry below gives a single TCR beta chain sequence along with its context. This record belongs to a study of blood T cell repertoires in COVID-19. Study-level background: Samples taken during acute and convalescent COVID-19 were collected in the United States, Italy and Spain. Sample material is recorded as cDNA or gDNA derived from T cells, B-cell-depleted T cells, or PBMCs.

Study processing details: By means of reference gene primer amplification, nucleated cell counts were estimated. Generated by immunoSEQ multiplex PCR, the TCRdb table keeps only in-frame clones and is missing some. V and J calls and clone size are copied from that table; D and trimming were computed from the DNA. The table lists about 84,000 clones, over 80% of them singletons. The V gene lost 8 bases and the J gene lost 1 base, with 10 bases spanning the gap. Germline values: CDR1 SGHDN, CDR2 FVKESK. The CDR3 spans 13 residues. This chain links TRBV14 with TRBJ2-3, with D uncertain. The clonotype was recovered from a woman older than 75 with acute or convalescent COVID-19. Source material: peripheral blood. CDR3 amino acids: CASGSLGTDTQYF. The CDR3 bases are TGTGCCAGCGGCAGTCTCGGCACAGATACGCAGTATTTT.